These 13 T cell receptor beta chains originate from one sample sequenced in a study of response to subunit inactivated influenza vaccine. TCRdb reprocessed the RT-PCR reads with MiXCR, giving one entry per CDR3 protein. The table has approximately 500,000 distinct CDR3 sequences, 10% to 15% seen once. The input for sequencing was PBMCs from blood, taken about 40 days after vaccination. These receptors were obtained from a man over 45 who received an inactivated influenza vaccine.

The rearrangement joins TRBV6-2 or TRBV6-3 to TRBJ2-5; maybe TRBD1 (6 bases). CDR3 length: 14 amino acids. Per the germline V gene, CDR1 is MNHEY and CDR2 is SVGEGT. Trimming took 8 bases from V and 4 from J, leaving 17 bases between them. The CDR3 spells CASGSTGLRETQYF. CDR3 DNA: TGTGCCAGCGGGTCAACAGGGCTCCGAGAGACCCAGTACTTC.

The table lists this clonotype with a few counts. This chain connects TRBV5-6 to TRBJ2-5; 11 positions agree with TRBD2. The trim removed 2 bases at V and 5 bases at J, leaving 5 bases unmatched. Looked up from germline, CDR1 is SGHDT and CDR2 is YYEEEE. The CDR3 loop spans 15 amino acids. CDR3: CASSFSLAGGETQYF. In nucleotides, the CDR3 is TGTGCCAGCAGCTTCTCATTAGCGGGAGGGGAGACCCAGTACTTC.

This clonotype was seen a handful of times. The chain uses TRBV4-1 and TRBJ1-2; 8 nucleotides line up with TRBD1. J lost 0 bases, V lost 2 bases, and 2 bases had no gene match. Germline V gives CDR1 MGHRA, CDR2 YSYEKL. The CDR3 loop spans 15 amino acids. CDR3 sequence reads: CASSQSDRANYGYTF. The CDR3, as DNA: TGCGCCAGCAGCCAATCGGACAGGGCTAACTATGGCTACACCTTC.

This clonotype was detected only a few times. The chain combines TRBV12-3 or TRBV12-4 with TRBJ1-1, with a tentative D call TRBD1 (5 bases). The CDR3 sequence is 11 residues long. Trimming shortened V by 6 bases and J by 11 bases, and 13 bases separated the two germline ends. Written as DNA, the CDR3 is TGTGCCAGCAGGGCAGGGACGGTCGCTTTCTTT. The encoded protein is CASRAGTVAFF.

In this sample, this clonotype turned up many times. The V and J genes are TRBV24-1 and TRBJ2-7, with D hard to call. The germline V gene encodes CDR1 KGHDR and CDR2 SFDVKD. The CDR3 is 15 residues long. Trimming removed 4 bases at V and 2 bases at J, with 14 bases between. The CDR3 sequence: CATSDPRLPTYEQYF. The CDR3 bases are TGTGCCACCAGTGACCCCCGCCTCCCTACCTACGAGCAGTACTTC.

The chain has TRBV20-1 and TRBJ2-5, with a possible D match to TRBD1 (5 bases). With 2 bases removed from V and 5 bases from J, the gap between germline ends came to 9 bases. The germline V gene encodes CDR1 DFQATT and CDR2 SNEGSKA (reference sequence). The CDR3 is 12 residues long. CDR3 DNA sequence: TGCAGTGCTAGACCCAAGGGGGAGACCCAGTACTTC. Its translation: CSARPKGETQYF.

This clonotype has a count of ten or more. V gene TRBV6-5 combines with J gene TRBJ1-4; D might be TRBD1 (6 bases). The ends were cut back, 0 bases at V and 9 bases at J, with 14 bases in the middle. Germline V gives CDR1 MNHEY, CDR2 SVGAGI. The CDR3 sequence is 15 residues long. The CDR3 reads CASSYSTGQVQKLFF. In nucleotides, the CDR3 is TGTGCCAGCAGTTACTCGACAGGCCAGGTTCAAAAACTGTTTTTT.

The J gene is TRBJ2-3, the V gene TRBV9; D may correspond to TRBD1 or TRBD2 (5 bases each). Germline V gives CDR1 SGDLS, CDR2 YYNGEE. Trimming removed 2 bases at V and 4 bases at J, with 14 bases between. This CDR3 comprises 15 residues. CDR3 amino acids: CASSVDPGRPDTQYF. The CDR3 DNA reads TGTGCCAGCAGCGTGGATCCGGGACGACCAGATACGCAGTATTTT.

The sample holds many counts of this clonotype. The chain couples TRBV4-2 to TRBJ1-3; D may be TRBD1 (5 bases). The CDR3 totals 14 residues. Trimming left V 0 bases short and J 2 bases short, with 5 bases between. Germline V lookup: CDR1 LGHNA, CDR2 YNFKEQ. The CDR3 reads CASSQEGPGNTIYF. CDR3 in DNA: TGTGCCAGCAGCCAAGAGGGACCTGGAAACACCATATATTTT.

This clonotype turned up a few times. The V call is TRBV29-1, the J call TRBJ2-5; tentatively, D is TRBD2 (5 bases). In germline, CDR1 is SQVTM, CDR2 ANQGSEA. Between the trimmed V and J ends, which lost 5 bases and 4 bases, there was a span of 14 bases. The CDR3 contains 13 residues. The CDR3 spells CSVKLSGVETQYF. In DNA form, the CDR3 reads TGCAGCGTTAAGCTGTCCGGGGTAGAGACCCAGTACTTC.

Concerning this clonotype itself: Its ends do not fully match the called genes, so a read error is possible. The chain is built from TRBV20-1 and TRBJ2-2, with D tentatively TRBD2 (5 bases). Per the germline V gene, CDR1 is DFQATT and CDR2 is SNEGSKA (reference sequence). The CDR3 extends over 15 amino acids. CDR3 protein: CSAREDWRNTGELFF. CDR3 coding DNA: TGCAGTGCGAGAGAGGACTGGAGGAACACCGGGGAGCTGTTTTTT.

The chain joins TRBV28 to TRBJ1-1; no clear D gene. The CDR3 is made up of 14 amino acids. Germline V gene lookup returns CDR1 MDHEN and CDR2 SYDVKM. V lost 6 bases and J 2 bases, leaving 13 bases between the germline ends. The CDR3 is CASREYRDNTEAFF. The CDR3 DNA sequence: TGTGCCAGCAGGGAATACAGAGACAACACTGAAGCTTTCTTT.

The chain employs TRBV20-1 and TRBJ2-5, with 9 bases matching TRBD2. The ends lost 6 bases at V and 0 bases at J; junction bases unmatched: 8. CDR3 length: 15 residues. The germline CDR1 and CDR2 sequences are DFQATT and SNEGSKA (reference sequence). In DNA form, the CDR3 reads TGCAGTGCAATCGGACTAGCGAGCCACCAAGAGACCCAGTACTTC. Protein product: CSAIGLASHQETQYF.